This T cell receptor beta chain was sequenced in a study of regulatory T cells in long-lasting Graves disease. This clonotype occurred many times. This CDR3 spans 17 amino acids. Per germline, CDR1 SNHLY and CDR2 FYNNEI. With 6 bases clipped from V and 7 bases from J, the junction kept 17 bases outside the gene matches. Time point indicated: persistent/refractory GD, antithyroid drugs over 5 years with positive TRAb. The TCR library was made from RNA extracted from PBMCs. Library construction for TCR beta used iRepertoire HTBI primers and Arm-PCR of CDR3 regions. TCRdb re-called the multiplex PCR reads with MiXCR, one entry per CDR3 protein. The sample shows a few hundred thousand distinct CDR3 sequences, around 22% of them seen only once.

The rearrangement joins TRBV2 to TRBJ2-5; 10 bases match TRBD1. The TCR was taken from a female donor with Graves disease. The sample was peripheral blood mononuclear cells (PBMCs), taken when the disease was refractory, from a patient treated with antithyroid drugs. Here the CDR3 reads CASSAGTGDPRAWTQYF. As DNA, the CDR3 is TGTGCCAGCAGCGCCGGGACAGGGGATCCCAGGGCGTGGACCCAGTACTTC.